Shown below are 19 T cell receptor beta chains from a single sample sequenced in a study of T-cell reconstitution after alpha-beta-depleted transplantation in children. Using unique molecular identifiers, the investigators prepared the TCRbeta library. TCRdb called the PCR reads again in MiXCR, with one record for every CDR3 protein. This table has over 150,000 distinct CDR3 sequences, 6% to 7% appearing once. The source material was PBMCs from the stem cell graft donor, sampled from the stem cell graft. Source of these receptors: a human donor who donated a stem cell graft to a child with Wiskott-Aldrich syndrome.

This clonotype was seen ten or more times. The chain is built from TRBV25-1 and TRBJ2-7, with D perhaps matching TRBD1 or TRBD2 (6 bases each). V was pared by 2 bases and J by 3 bases, with 14 bases between. The germline gives CDR1 MGHDK, CDR2 SYGVNS. This CDR3 is 15 amino acids long. This CDR3 is CASSERGAGHYEQYF. CDR3 DNA sequence: TGTGCCAGCAGTGAACGCGGGGCGGGACACTACGAGCAGTACTTC.

The chain links TRBV12-3 or TRBV12-4 to TRBJ1-5, with TRBD1 identical over 11 bases. V trimming: 6 bases; J trimming: 4 bases; junction bases outside the gene matches: 5. This CDR3 contains 15 residues. The DNA for the CDR3 is TGTGCCAGCAGCGGGACAGGGGGGGGGAATCAGCCCCAGCATTTT. It encodes CASSGTGGGNQPQHF.

This clonotype was seen repeatedly, ten times or more. The chain joins TRBV29-1 to TRBJ1-2; the match to TRBD1 covers 12 bases. The V segment lost 4 bases and the J segment 4 bases; nucleotides outside the gene matches: 7. The length of the CDR3 is 15 residues. Germline CDR1 and CDR2: SQVTM and ANQGSEA. The chain's CDR3 is CSVGGQGAQGYGYTF. CDR3 sequence (DNA): TGCAGCGTTGGGGGACAGGGGGCTCAGGGCTATGGCTACACCTTC.

This clonotype was recorded many times. The chain carries TRBV12-3 or TRBV12-4 and TRBJ2-7, with 12 bases aligning to TRBD1. The CDR3 is 15 residues long. With V trimmed by 5 bases and J by 8 bases, 10 bases remained unmatched. The CDR3 bases are TGTGCCAGCAGTCCCACGGGACAGGGGGCTTGGAAGCAGTACTTC. As protein: CASSPTGQGAWKQYF.

A remark on this clonotype: A read error may explain this, as a much larger clone is one base away. The J gene is TRBJ1-2, the V gene TRBV29-1; no definite D call. V dropped 4 bases and J dropped 2 bases, with 8 bases sitting between them. The germline CDR1 and CDR2 sequences are SQVTM and ANQGSEA. CDR3 length: 12 residues. CDR3 loop: CSVGRNNYGYTF. CDR3 DNA: TGCAGCGTTGGTAGGAACAACTATGGCTACACCTTC. Using reference TRBV29-1 and TRBJ1-2 for the parts outside the CDR3, the full variable domain is SAVISQKPSRDICQRGTSLTIQCQVDSQVTMMFWYRQQPGQSLTLIATANQGSEATYESGFVIDKFPISRPNLTFSTLTVSNMSPEDSSIYLCSVGRNNYGYTFGSGTRLTVV.

The chain uses TRBV6-2 or TRBV6-3 and TRBJ2-5; D not certain. The CDR3 length is 12 residues. Germline V CDR1 and CDR2: MNHEY, SVGEGT. Trimming took off 6 bases at V and 0 bases at J, with 5 bases between the two ends. CDR3 nucleotide sequence: TGTGCCAGCAGGGGCCACCAAGAGACCCAGTACTTC. Its translation: CASRGHQETQYF.

In its sample, this clonotype was seen a few times. The rearrangement links TRBV11-2 to TRBJ2-2; D not resolved. The CDR3 spans 16 residues. Trimming cost V 2 bases and J 7 bases, with 17 bases left between them. Germline V lookup: CDR1 SGHAT, CDR2 FQNNGV. The CDR3 nucleotides read TGTGCCAGCAGCTTAAGGGAACACAACCTCAGCGGGGAGCTGTTTTTT. Translated: CASSLREHNLSGELFF. The complete variable domain, with remaining parts taken from reference TRBV11-2 and TRBJ2-2, reads EAGVAQSPRYKIIEKRQSVAFWCNPISGHATLYWYQQILGQGPKLLIQFQNNGVVDDSQLPKDRFSAERLKGVDSTLKIQPAKLEDSAVYLCASSLREHNLSGELFFGEGSRLTVL.

A word on this clonotype: A clone one base away is much larger, so this may be a read error. The chain links TRBV20-1 to TRBJ2-7, with a weak D call TRBD1 (6 bases). Germline V lookup: CDR1 DFQATT, CDR2 SNEGSKA (reference sequence). This CDR3 is built from 16 residues. The CDR3 here is CCARPPTRDNSYEQYF. CDR3 DNA: TGCTGTGCTAGACCCCCCACCAGGGACAACTCCTACGAGCAGTACTTC.

In its sample, this clonotype was seen many times. The rearrangement links TRBV24-1 to TRBJ2-1, with D perhaps matching TRBD1 or TRBD2 (6 bases each). Trimming took off 0 bases at V and 4 bases at J, with 12 bases between the two ends. Per the germline V gene, CDR1 is KGHDR and CDR2 is SFDVKD. This CDR3 region has 16 residues. In nucleotides, the CDR3 is TGTGCCACCAGTGATTTGGGGGGGACACCATACAATGAGCAGTTCTTC. This sequence encodes CATSDLGGTPYNEQFF.

This clonotype was seen ten or more times. The chain combines TRBV7-2 with TRBJ1-1, with a weak D call TRBD1 (6 bases). Deletions cut 1 base from V and 0 bases from J, with 12 bases between. Germline-derived CDR1 and CDR2 are SGHTA and FQGNSA. CDR3 length equals 16 residues. The CDR3: CASSLVPTGMNTEAFF. As DNA, the CDR3 is TGTGCCAGCAGCTTAGTCCCCACAGGGATGAACACTGAAGCTTTCTTT.

In the case of this clonotype: A much larger clone lies one base from this, so it may be a read error. V usage is TRBV24-1 and J usage is TRBJ2-2; D not resolved. The CDR3 contains 15 residues. Germline loops: CDR1 KGHDR, CDR2 SFDVKD. In DNA form, the CDR3 reads TGTGCCACCAGTCCAAGGGCAGGCTACACCGTGGAGCTGTTTTTT. The encoded protein is CATSPRAGYTVELFF.

This chain uses TRBV7-2 with TRBJ1-2; no clear D. The V gene lost 5 bases and the J gene lost 8 bases, with 18 bases spanning the gap. The CDR3 covers 14 residues. Germline-derived CDR1 and CDR2 are SGHTA and FQGNSA. Here the CDR3 DNA reads TGTGCCAGCAGCGCGGTCGGGCGTATGGAAGGCTACACCTTC. This codes for CASSAVGRMEGYTF.

This clonotype was counted between two and nine times. CDR3 in amino acids: CASGKAGVGQETQYF. The CDR3 nucleotides read TGTGCCAGCGGGAAAGCGGGAGTCGGCCAAGAGACCCAGTACTTC. V gene TRBV12-3 or TRBV12-4 combines with J gene TRBJ2-5; 8 bases align to TRBD2. Trimming cost V 8 bases and J 1 base; bases outside gene matches: 9. This CDR3 is built from 15 residues.

Many counts were recorded for this clonotype. The CDR3 DNA is TGTGCCAGCAGCTGGGGTGGGACAGGCAATGAGCAGTTCTTC. As protein: CASSWGGTGNEQFF. The chain recombines TRBV5-6 with TRBJ2-1; TRBD1 matches at 8 bases. V lost 3 bases to trimming and J lost 6 bases; unmatched junction nucleotides: 5. Germline V CDR1 and CDR2: SGHDT, YYEEEE. The CDR3 is made up of 14 amino acids.

This clonotype has a count of ten or more. The chain has TRBV3-1 and TRBJ2-1; unclear D gene. V was shortened by 3 bases and J by 6 bases, with 3 bases between the two germline ends. Germline V gives CDR1 LGHDT, CDR2 YNNKEL (reference sequence). The CDR3 runs 11 residues. CDR3 sequence (DNA): TGTGCCAGCAGCCAGCGCAATGAGCAGTTCTTC. Its protein is CASSQRNEQFF.

This clonotype was counted at least ten times. The chain is built from TRBV4-1 and TRBJ2-7, with TRBD2 matching over 10 bases. The germline CDR1 and CDR2 sequences are MGHRA and YSYEKL. The V gene end was trimmed by 5 bases and the J gene end by 6 bases; junction bases not matched to a gene: 13. The CDR3 is made up of 16 amino acids. Here the CDR3 reads CASSRLAGVGRTEQYF. DNA for the CDR3: TGCGCCAGCAGCAGGCTAGCGGGAGTAGGAAGAACCGAGCAGTACTTC.

This clonotype was observed a few times. This chain uses TRBV29-1 with TRBJ1-4, with D possibly being TRBD1 (6 bases). Trimming cost V 2 bases and J 10 bases, with 26 bases left between them. Germline assignment: CDR1 SQVTM and CDR2 ANQGSEA. The length of the CDR3 is 17 residues. The CDR3 region is CSVEMPGGAGRIRKLFF. The CDR3 DNA reads as TGCAGCGTTGAAATGCCCGGGGGCGCGGGTAGGATTCGAAAACTGTTTTTT.

There are many counts of this clonotype. This sequence joins TRBV20-1 and TRBJ2-2, with D possibly being TRBD1 (6 bases). Trimming cost V 6 bases and J 2 bases, with 13 bases left between them. The CDR3 consists of 14 residues. CDR1 is DFQATT, CDR2 SNEGSKA, per germline (reference sequence). For the CDR3, the DNA is TGCAGTGCAACAGGGCCCCCTAACACCGGGGAGCTGTTTTTT. This translates into CSATGPPNTGELFF.

The chain combines TRBV20-1 with TRBJ2-2, with TRBD2 matching over 7 bases. From germline, CDR1 is DFQATT and CDR2 SNEGSKA (reference sequence). The ends lost 3 bases at V and 4 bases at J; junction bases unmatched: 8. CDR3 length: 15 amino acids. The CDR3 sequence is CSASSSGVSTGELFF. The CDR3 coding sequence is TGCAGTGCTAGCTCGAGCGGGGTTTCCACCGGGGAGCTGTTTTTT.